These T cell receptor beta chains were read from a single sample in a study of T cells in Graves' hyperthyroidism and ophthalmopathy. TCRdb fed the multiplex PCR reads into MiXCR, producing one record per CDR3 protein. This sample yields about 640,000 distinct CDR3 sequences, of which less than 25% are seen a single time; 30% to 40% belongs to the top ten. The sample consisted of blood. All receptors come from a man aged 30-40 years with Graves' ophthalmopathy. Each CDR3 is given with its conserved first and last residue. Each record gives: V gene, J gene, D gene, clone size, CDR3 protein, CDR3 DNA. A D gene is named only where the DNA matches it firmly. Only some rows state a clone size, as once, few, many or a class for expanded clones.

TRBV5-1	TRBJ2-3	NA	NA	CASTLGGGTDTQYF	TGCGCCAGCACCCTTGGTGGGGGTACAGATACGCAGTATTTT
TRBV20-1	TRBJ2-5	NA	few	CSAPSIRISGTQYF	TGCAGTGCCCCCTCCATTAGAATCTCCGGGACCCAGTACTTC
TRBV7-9	TRBJ1-1	TRBD1	NA	CASSRGTADSEAFF	TGTGCCAGCAGCCGAGGGACAGCCGACAGTGAAGCTTTCTTT
TRBV6-2/TRBV6-3	TRBJ2-1	NA	NA	CASSSLPGSNEQFF	TGTGCCAGCAGTTCCCTCCCGGGGAGCAATGAGCAGTTCTTC
TRBV2	TRBJ2-5	TRBD2	NA	CASSEGGGRDETQYF	TGTGCCAGCAGTGAGGGGGGGGGTAGGGACGAGACCCAGTACTTC
TRBV27	TRBJ2-3	NA	few	CASSGIRSLSTDTQYF	TGTGCCAGCAGTGGGATTAGATCGCTTAGCACAGATACGCAGTATTTT
TRBV30	TRBJ1-3	NA	NA	CAWSVSNSGNTIYF	TGTGCCTGGAGTGTGTCGAACTCTGGAAACACCATATATTTT
TRBV14	TRBJ1-1	TRBD1	many	CASARDRNTEAFF	TGTGCCAGCGCCCGGGACAGGAACACTGAAGCTTTCTTT
TRBV28	TRBJ2-1	NA	few	CASSLPVVGYNEQFF	TGTGCCAGCAGTTTACCAGTCGTAGGGTACAATGAGCAGTTCTTC
TRBV11-2	TRBJ2-3	NA	few	CASSHPGPGTDTQYF	TGTGCCAGCAGCCACCCGGGACCAGGCACAGATACGCAGTATTTT
TRBV6-6	TRBJ2-1	NA	few	CASSYPPDEGWTRSDEQFF	TGTGCCAGCAGTTACCCTCCGGATGAGGGGTGGACCCGGTCGGATGAGCAGTTCTTC
TRBV11-2	TRBJ2-1	TRBD2	many	CASSGFSGRANEQFF	TGTGCCAGCAGTGGGTTTAGCGGGAGGGCCAATGAGCAGTTCTTC
TRBV5-1	TRBJ1-1	NA	many	CASSFYDNTEAFF	TGCGCCAGCAGCTTCTACGATAACACTGAAGCTTTCTTT
TRBV15	TRBJ1-3	NA	NA	CATHQHTVSGNTIYF	TGTGCCACCCACCAACACACAGTCTCTGGAAACACCATATATTTT
TRBV27	TRBJ2-7	NA	few	CASSLKGGPYEQYF	TGTGCCAGCAGTTTGAAGGGGGGACCCTACGAGCAGTACTTC
TRBV28	TRBJ2-7	TRBD2	few	CASSLTSGRAVGYEQYF	TGTGCCAGCAGTTTGACTAGCGGGAGGGCCGTTGGCTACGAGCAGTACTTC
TRBV3-1	TRBJ1-6	NA	NA	CASSQEQSSYNSPLHF	TGTGCCAGCAGCCAAGAGCAGAGCTCCTATAATTCACCCCTCCACTTT
TRBV27	TRBJ1-1	NA	few	CASNETPYTEAFF	TGTGCCAGCAACGAGACGCCATACACTGAAGCTTTCTTT
TRBV9	TRBJ2-3	NA	NA	CASSVAGILTDTQYF	TGTGCCAGCAGCGTAGCCGGAATCCTCACAGATACGCAGTATTTT
TRBV10-2	TRBJ2-2	NA	NA	CASSDKGTGELFF	TGCGCCAGCAGTGATAAGGGAACCGGGGAGCTGTTTTTT
TRBV20-1	TRBJ2-5	NA	NA	CSARDLGAGETQYF	TGCAGTGCTAGAGATCTCGGGGCCGGAGAGACCCAGTACTTC
TRBV7-2	TRBJ2-5	TRBD1	few	CASSYWTGRETQYF	TGTGCCAGCAGCTACTGGACAGGGCGAGAGACCCAGTACTTC
TRBV12-3/TRBV12-4	TRBJ1-1	NA	many	CASSFGIYTEAFF	TGTGCCAGCAGTTTCGGTATATACACTGAAGCTTTCTTT
TRBV20-1	TRBJ2-2	TRBD2	few	CSAIPTSGLNTGELFF	TGCAGTGCTATCCCTACTAGCGGCCTGAACACCGGGGAGCTGTTTTTT
TRBV5-1	TRBJ2-2	TRBD2	many	CASSLRSGDTGELFF	TGCGCCAGCAGCTTGAGGAGCGGGGACACCGGGGAGCTGTTTTTT
TRBV6-1	TRBJ2-7	NA	few	CASSAERYSYEQYF	TGTGCCAGCAGTGCGGAACGGTACTCCTACGAGCAGTACTTC
TRBV2	TRBJ2-1	TRBD2	NA	CASSPRTSGTEQFF	TGTGCCAGCAGTCCCCGGACTAGCGGGACTGAGCAGTTTTTC
TRBV5-1	TRBJ2-3	TRBD1	few	CASSLADLGTGRYF	TGCGCCAGCAGCTTGGCCGATCTGGGGACAGGGAGGTATTTT
TRBV28	TRBJ1-4	NA	few	CASTGTVNEKLFF	TGTGCCAGCACCGGGACGGTGAATGAAAAACTGTTTTTT
TRBV28	TRBJ1-2	NA	many	CASRAGGQAYGYTF	TGTGCCAGCCGAGCCGGTGGTCAGGCTTATGGCTACACCTTC
TRBV5-1	TRBJ2-5	TRBD2	NA	CASSWGGSVQETQYF	TGCGCCAGCAGCTGGGGAGGGTCGGTACAAGAGACCCAGTACTTC
TRBV20-1	TRBJ2-1	NA	few	CSPSPGSGSYNEQFF	TGCAGTCCCTCCCCCGGGAGCGGCTCCTACAATGAGCAGTTCTTC
TRBV6-5	TRBJ1-2	TRBD1	NA	CASSYSPGQGPINYGYTF	TGTGCCAGCAGTTACTCGCCGGGACAGGGACCGATTAACTATGGCTACACCTTC
TRBV18	TRBJ2-1	TRBD1	many	CASSPGQGGEQFF	TGTGCCAGCTCCCCGGGACAGGGAGGTGAGCAGTTCTTC
TRBV13	TRBJ2-5	TRBD2	NA	CASSSGREEAETQYF	TGTGCCAGCAGCTCAGGACGGGAGGAGGCAGAGACCCAGTACTTC
TRBV27	TRBJ1-2	TRBD1	few	CASSLGPQQGAQGYTF	TGTGCCAGCAGTTTAGGCCCCCAACAGGGGGCGCAAGGCTACACCTTC
TRBV19	TRBJ2-1	TRBD2	NA	CASSIAGLPNPGEQFF	TGTGCCAGTAGCATAGCGGGCCTCCCCAACCCGGGTGAGCAGTTCTTC
TRBV3-1	TRBJ1-5	NA	many	CASSQAGGRDQPQHF	TGTGCCAGCAGCCAAGCTGGGGGACGAGATCAGCCCCAGCATTTT
TRBV20-1	TRBJ2-1	TRBD2	NA	CSASQPPRGGNEQFF	TGCAGTGCTTCTCAGCCTCCTCGGGGGGGGAATGAGCAGTTCTTC
TRBV7-3	TRBJ2-2	TRBD1	NA	CASSQGQTNTGELFF	TGTGCCAGCAGCCAGGGACAGACGAACACCGGGGAGCTGTTTTTT
TRBV9	TRBJ1-3	NA	NA	CASSPYSGAGNTIYF	TGTGCCAGCAGCCCATATTCAGGGGCTGGAAACACCATATATTTT
TRBV20-1	TRBJ1-5	NA	NA	CSASGGGSDSGQPQHF	TGCAGTGCCTCCGGCGGGGGTTCTGACTCGGGTCAGCCCCAGCATTTT
TRBV28	TRBJ2-3	NA	many	CASSFASIMVTQYF	TGTGCCAGCAGTTTTGCTTCGATTATGGTGACGCAGTATTTT
TRBV7-9	TRBJ2-1	NA	NA	CASSLVSESRVEQFF	TGTGCCAGCAGCTTAGTATCAGAATCGAGGGTTGAGCAGTTCTTC
TRBV7-9	TRBJ2-2	NA	NA	CASSNGRRNAGELFF	TGTGCCAGCAGCAATGGGCGGAGAAACGCCGGGGAGCTGTTTTTT
TRBV10-3	TRBJ1-1	NA	few	CAISESVGAHTEAFF	TGTGCCATCAGTGAGTCTGTCGGGGCCCACACTGAAGCTTTCTTT
TRBV6-1	TRBJ2-3	TRBD2	few	CASAGTSGTDTQYF	TGTGCCAGCGCCGGGACTAGCGGCACAGATACGCAGTATTTT